Shown below are 18 T cell receptor beta chains from a single sample sequenced in a study of CD4 T cell repertoires in COVID-19. Data came from immunoSEQ multiplex PCR; TCRdb stores just in-frame clones and leaves some out. Of approximately 75,000 clones listed, about 80% were seen once; the top ten hold around 0.6%. The material was CD4+ T cells from peripheral blood, obtained after recovery from COVID-19. These receptors came from a human donor who had COVID-19.

The V and J genes are TRBV5-6 and TRBJ1-2; no clear D. Trimming took off 2 bases at V and 4 bases at J, with 18 bases between the two ends. The CDR3 runs 16 residues. In germline, CDR1 is SGHDT, CDR2 YYEEEE. In DNA, the CDR3 is TGTGCCAGCAGCTTAGACGGGGAGGATCCCTTCTATGGCTACACCTTC. Protein product: CASSLDGEDPFYGYTF.

J is TRBJ1-1 and V is TRBV19; 9 bases match TRBD1. Germline trimming cut 3 bases from V and 5 bases from J; bases unmatched to any gene: 4. Germline CDR1 reads LNHDA; CDR2 reads SQIVND (reference sequence). The CDR3 spans 14 residues. The CDR3 loop is CASSIRGQGTEAFF. CDR3 bases: TGTGCCAGTAGTATTAGGGGACAGGGAACTGAAGCTTTCTTT. The entire variable domain, with the rest obtained from reference TRBV19 and TRBJ1-1, is as follows: DGGITQSPKYLFRKEGQNVTLSCEQNLNHDAMYWYRQDPGQGLRLIYYSQIVNDFQKGDIAEGYSVSREKKESFPLTVTSAQKNPTAFYLCASSIRGQGTEAFFGQGTRLTVV.

CDR3 region: CSVAGTAWGELFF. DNA for the CDR3: TGCAGCGTCGCCGGGACTGCCTGGGGGGAGCTGTTTTTT. The chain employs TRBV29-1 and TRBJ2-2; D is possibly TRBD2 (6 bases). With 6 bases removed from V and 8 bases from J, the gap between germline ends came to 16 bases. CDR3 size: 13 residues. Germline CDR1 reads SQVTM; CDR2 reads ANQGSEA.

The chain joins TRBV28 to TRBJ2-7; 8 bases are a match to TRBD1. Germline assignment: CDR1 MDHEN and CDR2 SYDVKM. J was trimmed by 4 bases and V by 2 bases; bases with no gene match: 7. This CDR3 contains 15 residues. The CDR3 reads CASSLRTGLGYEQYF. The CDR3 bases are TGTGCCAGCAGTTTAAGGACAGGGCTCGGGTACGAGCAGTACTTC.

This clone was seen a handful of times. This chain joins TRBV28 and TRBJ1-1; 7 bases map to TRBD1. Germline CDR1 reads MDHEN; CDR2 reads SYDVKM. The CDR3 sequence is 15 residues long. The J segment lost 4 bases and the V segment lost 4 bases, leaving 9 bases of the junction unmatched. As DNA, the CDR3 is TGTGCCAGCAGTTCCCAGGCAGGGGGTGTCACTGAAGCTTTCTTT. Amino acid sequence: CASSSQAGGVTEAFF.

This chain joins TRBV6-5 and TRBJ2-1, with 7 bases identical to TRBD2. There are 13 residues in the CDR3. J gave up 10 bases and V 7 bases, and 10 bases lay outside the gene matches. Per the germline V gene, CDR1 is MNHEY and CDR2 is SVGAGI. The CDR3 DNA follows: TGTGCCAGCAAGGATAGCGGGCCGGGCGAGCAGTTCTTC. Encoded protein: CASKDSGPGEQFF.

The DNA for the CDR3 is TGTGCCAGCAGCCAAGACAGAGGAGGGGAAGAGACCCAGTACTTC. This gives the protein CASSQDRGGEETQYF. The V gene is TRBV3-1 (or the pseudogene TRBV3-2), the J gene TRBJ2-5, with D possibly matching TRBD2 (6 bases). This CDR3 spans 15 amino acids. Germline lookup yields CDR1 LGHDT and CDR2 YNNKEL (reference sequence). The germline V and J ends were trimmed by 0 bases and 3 bases, with 11 bases remaining between them.

This clone was seen a single time. V is TRBV30 and J is TRBJ2-7; unclear D gene. V lost 7 bases and J 0 bases, leaving 10 bases between the germline ends. CDR3 length equals 12 residues. CDR1 GTSNPN and CDR2 SVGIG come from the germline V gene (reference sequence). The CDR3 region is CASSPNSYEQYF. The CDR3 DNA follows: TGTGCCTCGAGCCCCAACTCCTACGAGCAGTACTTC.

The CDR3, as DNA: TGTGCCAGCAGTGAAGCGCTTGGGGGGCCGGGGACAGATACGCAGTATTTT. Its translation is CASSEALGGPGTDTQYF. The gene calls are TRBV6-1 and TRBJ2-3; possibly TRBD1 or TRBD2 for D (6 bases each). The CDR3 spans 17 residues. Germline V gene sequence: CDR1 MNHNS, CDR2 SASEGT. V was shortened by 0 bases and J by 3 bases, with 16 bases between the two germline ends.

The chain joins TRBV7-2 to TRBJ2-5; maybe TRBD1 (6 bases). The CDR3 has 15 amino acids. Looked up from germline, CDR1 is SGHTA and CDR2 is FQGNSA. Trimming removed 5 bases from V and 0 bases from J, with 13 bases in between. The CDR3 bases are TGTGCCAGCAGCGTACCCGGGACAAACCAAGAGACCCAGTACTTC. This encodes CASSVPGTNQETQYF.

The rearrangement uses TRBV6-5 and TRBJ1-1; the match to TRBD1 covers 7 bases. The CDR3 is made up of 16 amino acids. Unmatched junction bases numbered 10, after V lost 0 bases and J lost 6 bases. Germline lookup yields CDR1 MNHEY and CDR2 SVGAGI. CDR3 residues: CASSYSVTGVRSEAFF. The CDR3 DNA reads TGTGCCAGCAGTTACTCAGTAACAGGGGTGCGTTCTGAAGCTTTCTTT.

In DNA, the CDR3 is TGTGCCAGCTTCAATTTAGGGGAGGGCAATCAGCCCCAGCATTTT. This translates into CASFNLGEGNQPQHF. This chain joins TRBV28 and TRBJ1-5; perhaps TRBD1 as D (5 bases). The CDR3 consists of 15 residues. Germline V gene data show CDR1 as MDHEN and CDR2 as SYDVKM. Trimming pared 8 bases from V and 2 bases from J, leaving 16 bases between.

This sequence joins TRBV27 and TRBJ1-2, with 10 nucleotides matching TRBD1. Germline-derived CDR1 and CDR2 are MNHEY and SMNVEV (reference sequence). The CDR3 has 16 amino acids. J gave up 8 bases and V 5 bases, and 14 bases lay outside the gene matches. CDR3 in DNA: TGTGCCAGCAGTCCCTCCGAGTTGACAGGGGGCAGGGGCTACACCTTC. Protein: CASSPSELTGGRGYTF.

V gene TRBV5-1 combines with J gene TRBJ2-5; the D gene is possibly TRBD1 (6 bases). V was cut by 2 bases and J by 3 bases, with 8 bases left in between. Germline CDR1 and CDR2: SGHRS and YFSETQ. The CDR3 spans 13 residues. The CDR3 bases are TGCGCCAGCAGCTTAACAGGGAAAGAGACCCAGTACTTC. It encodes CASSLTGKETQYF.

The chain joins TRBV18 to TRBJ1-2, with 7 bases lining up with TRBD1. The CDR3 runs 14 residues. CDR1 is KGHSH and CDR2 is LQKENI in the germline V gene. Trimming at V came to 2 bases and at J to 3 bases, leaving 3 bases not matched to a gene. In nucleotides, the CDR3 is TGTGCCAGCTCACCAAGGGGGCAGGACTATGGCTACACCTTC. Translated, it gives CASSPRGQDYGYTF.

V and J are TRBV5-8 and TRBJ2-2; D possibly uses TRBD1 or TRBD2 (5 bases each). CDR3 length: 17 amino acids. Germline V CDR1 and CDR2: SGHTS, YDEGEE. V was pared by 5 bases and J by 4 bases, with 21 bases between. CDR3 in amino acids: CASSSPGTLGLTGELFF. As DNA, the CDR3 is TGTGCCAGCAGTTCCCCGGGGACCCTCGGACTCACCGGGGAGCTGTTTTTT.

V gene TRBV5-1 combines with J gene TRBJ2-7; 8 bases line up with TRBD2. With V trimmed by 4 bases and J by 3 bases, 3 bases remained unmatched. Germline V CDR1 and CDR2: SGHRS, YFSETQ. CDR3 length equals 13 residues. This chain's CDR3 is CASSPRGGYEQYF. The CDR3, as DNA: TGCGCCAGCAGCCCCCGGGGGGGCTACGAGCAGTACTTC.

The chain employs TRBV19 and TRBJ1-5; D is undetermined. Germline V gene sequence: CDR1 LNHDA, CDR2 SQIVND (reference sequence). The V end was cut by 2 bases, the J end by 5 bases, with 10 bases between. CDR3 length: 14 amino acids. The CDR3 sequence: CASSISGGDQPQHF. The CDR3 DNA reads TGTGCCAGTAGTATATCGGGTGGGGATCAGCCCCAGCATTTT.